Below, 18 T cell receptor beta chains from the same sample are listed, as sequenced in a study of T-cell reconstitution after alpha-beta-depleted transplantation in children. Molecular barcoding with unique molecular identifiers was used for the TCRbeta library. TCRdb redid the calling of the PCR reads with MiXCR, one entry per CDR3 protein. The sample yields approximately 980,000 distinct CDR3 sequences, around 30% seen once. The sample here was PBMCs, mostly from graft donor cells, taken 360 days after TCRalphabeta/CD19-depleted stem cell transplant. These receptor sequences come from a boy in the first two years of life who had a stem cell transplant for SCID, so the T cells may come from the graft donor.

This clonotype was detected a few times. V is TRBV20-1 and J is TRBJ2-5; no clear D gene. V shed 1 base and J shed 3 bases, with 6 bases lying between them. Germline V lookup: CDR1 DFQATT, CDR2 SNEGSKA (reference sequence). The CDR3 loop spans 12 amino acids. The CDR3 sequence is CSARGQKETQYF. The CDR3 nucleotides are TGCAGTGCTAGAGGGCAGAAAGAGACCCAGTACTTC.

CDR3 bases: TGCAGTGCTAGAGATCGGTCAAGGAGCTCCTACGAGCAGTACTTC. Translation: CSARDRSRSSYEQYF. V and J are TRBV20-1 and TRBJ2-7, with D uncertain. There are 15 residues in the CDR3. Germline V gene lookup returns CDR1 DFQATT and CDR2 SNEGSKA (reference sequence). Trimming took off 0 bases at V and 0 bases at J, with 12 bases between the two ends.

The chain couples TRBV5-1 to TRBJ2-1; tentatively, D is TRBD1 (5 bases). The CDR3 totals 15 residues. V shed 0 bases and J shed 8 bases, with 15 bases lying between them. Germline CDR1 SGHRS, CDR2 YFSETQ. CDR3 bases: TGCGCCAGCAGCTTGGGCCAGGGCCGCAGGTATGAGCAGTTCTTC. As protein: CASSLGQGRRYEQFF.

The J gene is TRBJ2-1, the V gene TRBV5-1; 9 bases are a match to TRBD2. V lost 0 bases to trimming and J lost 0 bases; unmatched junction nucleotides: 7. The CDR3 has 18 residues. The germline V gene encodes CDR1 SGHRS and CDR2 YFSETQ. The CDR3 region is CASSLEGLAGSSYNEQFF. CDR3 coding DNA: TGCGCCAGCAGCTTGGAAGGGCTAGCGGGGAGCTCCTACAATGAGCAGTTCTTC.

This clonotype was detected only a few times. The V call is TRBV4-1, the J call TRBJ2-7, with D hard to call. This CDR3 is built from 13 residues. In germline, CDR1 is MGHRA, CDR2 YSYEKL. Trimming cost V 4 bases and J 3 bases, with 10 bases left between them. CDR3 coding DNA: TGCGCCAGCAGCCTAGACTGGGACTACGAGCAGTACTTC. It translates to CASSLDWDYEQYF.

The chain links TRBV4-1 to TRBJ2-1; D may be TRBD1 or TRBD2 (5 bases each). The CDR3 length is 17 residues. The germline gives CDR1 MGHRA, CDR2 YSYEKL. Trimming left V 0 bases short and J 3 bases short, with 15 bases between. The CDR3 protein is CASSQDERDAVYNEQFF. CDR3 coding DNA: TGCGCCAGCAGCCAAGATGAGAGGGACGCCGTCTACAATGAGCAGTTCTTC.

The rearrangement uses TRBV20-1 and TRBJ2-5; D might be TRBD2 (7 bases). Between the trimmed V and J ends, which lost 2 bases and 2 bases, there was a span of 18 bases. This CDR3 contains 16 residues. CDR1 is DFQATT and CDR2 is SNEGSKA in the germline V gene (reference sequence). The CDR3 loop reads CSARRGAPGTQETQYF. CDR3 coding DNA: TGCAGTGCTAGACGGGGGGCCCCCGGTACACAAGAGACCCAGTACTTC.

The chain carries TRBV12-3 or TRBV12-4 and TRBJ2-2, with D possibly being TRBD1 (5 bases). This CDR3 has 15 amino acids. Trimming left V 6 bases short and J 1 base short, with 12 bases between. CDR3 DNA: TGTGCCAGCAGAAGACAGCCAGTGAACACCGGGGAGCTGTTTTTT. Its translation: CASRRQPVNTGELFF.

This clonotype was found once. The chain joins TRBV2 to TRBJ1-5; 10 nucleotides match TRBD1. This CDR3 region has 14 residues. J lost 7 bases, V lost 4 bases, and 4 bases had no gene match. The germline CDR1 and CDR2 sequences are SNHLY and FYNNEI. CDR3 nucleotides: TGTGCCAGCAGTGCGAGGACAGGGGGACAGCCCCAGCATTTT. It yields the protein CASSARTGGQPQHF. The variable domain in full, completed from reference TRBV2 and TRBJ1-5, reads EPEVTQTPSHQVTQMGQEVILRCVPISNHLYFYWYRQILGQKVEFLVSFYNNEISEKSEIFDDQFSVERPDGSNFTLKIRSTKLEDSAMYFCASSARTGGQPQHFGDGTRLSIL.

Written as DNA, the CDR3 is TGCGCCAGCAGCCAAGTCCGGGACAGCTATGGCTACACCTTC. Residues: CASSQVRDSYGYTF. V gene TRBV4-1 combines with J gene TRBJ1-2, with 7 bases that match TRBD1. The germline gives CDR1 MGHRA, CDR2 YSYEKL. CDR3 size: 14 residues. V gave up 1 base and J gave up 4 bases; unmatched junction bases: 3.

This clonotype was counted between two and nine times. The chain recombines TRBV27 with TRBJ2-7, with D possibly being TRBD1 or TRBD2 (5 bases each). CDR1 is MNHEY and CDR2 is SMNVEV in the germline V gene (reference sequence). CDR3 size: 17 residues. Trimming left V 6 bases short and J 0 bases short, with 21 bases between. The CDR3 spells CASSRPAREGGSYEQYF. The DNA of the CDR3 is TGTGCCAGCAGCCGCCCTGCCAGGGAAGGAGGCTCCTACGAGCAGTACTTC.

In its sample, this clonotype was seen a few times. The chain couples TRBV5-1 to TRBJ1-5, with D unclear. The germline V gene has CDR1 SGHRS and CDR2 YFSETQ. The CDR3 contains 14 residues. Trimming pared 4 bases from V and 4 bases from J, leaving 12 bases between. CDR3 sequence reads: CASSADGMNQPQHF. The CDR3 nucleotides read TGCGCCAGCAGCGCGGACGGAATGAATCAGCCCCAGCATTTT. Full variable domain (missing parts from reference TRBV5-1 and TRBJ1-5): KAGVTQTPRYLIKTRGQQVTLSCSPISGHRSVSWYQQTPGQGLQFLFEYFSETQRNKGNFPGRFSGRQFSNSRSEMNVSTLELGDSALYLCASSADGMNQPQHFGDGTRLSIL.

The chain combines TRBV4-1 with TRBJ2-1, with a tentative D call TRBD1 (6 bases). Germline CDR1 and CDR2: MGHRA and YSYEKL. The CDR3 sequence is 17 residues long. V lost 4 bases, J lost 4 bases, and 20 bases lay in between. The CDR3 spells CASSRAIGQQLYNEQFF. Written as DNA, the CDR3 is TGCGCCAGCAGCCGAGCAATCGGACAGCAGTTGTACAATGAGCAGTTCTTC.

There are a few counts of this clonotype. V is TRBV3-1 and J is TRBJ2-7, with D tentatively TRBD1 (6 bases). V dropped 4 bases and J dropped 3 bases, with 16 bases sitting between them. This CDR3 contains 15 residues. From germline, CDR1 is LGHDT and CDR2 YNNKEL (reference sequence). CDR3 coding DNA: TGTGCCAGCAGCCCTGCTTATGGCAGGGGCTACGAGCAGTACTTC. Translated, it gives CASSPAYGRGYEQYF.

This chain connects TRBV20-1 to TRBJ2-7, with 10 nucleotides matching TRBD2. The V gene end was trimmed by 1 base and the J gene end by 1 base; junction bases not matched to a gene: 13. CDR3 length: 18 residues. The germline V gene encodes CDR1 DFQATT and CDR2 SNEGSKA (reference sequence). CDR3 in amino acids: CSARGGSGGSGQSYEQYF. DNA of the CDR3: TGCAGTGCTAGAGGGGGTAGCGGGGGGTCCGGTCAATCCTACGAGCAGTACTTC.

This clonotype occurred a few times. CDR3: CASSLGGEYGYTF. The CDR3 nucleotides are TGTGCCAGCAGCTTAGGAGGGGAATATGGCTACACCTTC. The rearrangement joins TRBV7-2 to TRBJ1-2; D possibly corresponds to TRBD1 (5 bases). There are 13 residues in the CDR3. Germline V gene sequence: CDR1 SGHTA, CDR2 FQGNSA. Deletions cut 1 base from V and 5 bases from J, with 8 bases between.

This clonotype came up once. It may be a read error: a sequence one base away is much more abundant. The chain employs TRBV9 and TRBJ2-7; 7 nucleotides match TRBD1. With 4 bases clipped from V and 2 bases from J, the junction kept 6 bases outside the gene matches. The germline gives CDR1 SGDLS, CDR2 YYNGEE. The CDR3 is 14 residues long. The CDR3 here is CASSIGQAPYEQYF. DNA of the CDR3: TGTGCCAGCAGCATAGGACAGGCCCCCTACGAGCAGTACTTC.

This chain connects TRBV18 to TRBJ2-2; D remains unclear. V shed 11 bases and J shed 2 bases, with 15 bases lying between them. Germline CDR1 and CDR2: KGHSH and LQKENI. There are 14 residues in the CDR3. The CDR3 coding sequence is TGTGCCTGCGGCGGCAAAAGTAACACCGGGGAGCTGTTTTTT. Protein: CACGGKSNTGELFF.